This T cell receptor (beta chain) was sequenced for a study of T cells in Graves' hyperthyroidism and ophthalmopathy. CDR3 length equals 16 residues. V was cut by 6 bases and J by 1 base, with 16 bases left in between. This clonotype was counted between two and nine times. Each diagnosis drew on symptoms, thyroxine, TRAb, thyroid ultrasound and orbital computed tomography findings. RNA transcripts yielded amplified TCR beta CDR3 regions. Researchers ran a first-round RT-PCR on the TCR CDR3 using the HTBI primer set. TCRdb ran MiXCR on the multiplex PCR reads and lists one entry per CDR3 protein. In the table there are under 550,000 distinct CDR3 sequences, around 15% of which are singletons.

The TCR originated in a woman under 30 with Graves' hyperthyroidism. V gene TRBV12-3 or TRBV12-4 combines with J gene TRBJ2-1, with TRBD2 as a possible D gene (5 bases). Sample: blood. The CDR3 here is CASRDLAGRSYNEQFF. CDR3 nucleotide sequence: TGTGCCAGCAGGGACCTAGCAGGAAGATCCTACAATGAGCAGTTCTTC.